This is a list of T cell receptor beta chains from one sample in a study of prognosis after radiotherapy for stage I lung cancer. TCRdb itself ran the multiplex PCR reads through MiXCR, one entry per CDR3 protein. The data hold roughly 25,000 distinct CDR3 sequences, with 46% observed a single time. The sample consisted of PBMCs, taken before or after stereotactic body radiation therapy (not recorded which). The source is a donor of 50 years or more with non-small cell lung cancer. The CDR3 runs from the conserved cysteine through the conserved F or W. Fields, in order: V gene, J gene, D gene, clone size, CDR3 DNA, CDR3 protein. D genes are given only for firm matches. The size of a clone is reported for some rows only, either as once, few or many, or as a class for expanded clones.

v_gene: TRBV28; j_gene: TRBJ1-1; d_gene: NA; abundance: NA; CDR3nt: TGTGCCAGCAGACAAGCAGTGGCCGCCTCCAGGGAATTT; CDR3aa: CASRQAVAASREF
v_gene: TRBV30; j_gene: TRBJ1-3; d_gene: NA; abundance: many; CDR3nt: TGTGCCTGGATAGGTCAGAGAAACACCATATATTTT; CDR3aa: CAWIGQRNTIYF
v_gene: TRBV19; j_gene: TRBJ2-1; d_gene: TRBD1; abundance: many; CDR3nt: TGTGCCAGTAATGCAGGGGGCAGAGGTGAGCAGTTCTTC; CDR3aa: CASNAGGRGEQFF
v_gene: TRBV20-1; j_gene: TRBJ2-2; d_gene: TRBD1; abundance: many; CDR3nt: TGCAGTGCTCTGACAGGGGGCCACACCGGGGAGCTGTTTTTT; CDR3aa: CSALTGGHTGELFF
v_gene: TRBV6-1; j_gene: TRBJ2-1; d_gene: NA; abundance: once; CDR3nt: TGTGCCAGCAGCCCAGCGTATGCGAATGAGCAGTTCTTC; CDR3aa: CASSPAYANEQFF
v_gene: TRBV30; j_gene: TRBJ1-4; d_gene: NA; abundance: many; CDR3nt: TGTGCCTGGAGTGTAAACAGCTTTAATGAAAAACTGTTTTTT; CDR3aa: CAWSVNSFNEKLFF
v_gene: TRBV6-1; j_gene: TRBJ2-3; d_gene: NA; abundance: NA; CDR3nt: TGTACCAGCACCGAAACGGGGGGCGGATCAGATACGCAGTATTTT; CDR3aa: CTSTETGGGSDTQYF
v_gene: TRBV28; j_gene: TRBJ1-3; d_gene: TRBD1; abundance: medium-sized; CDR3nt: TGTGCCAGCAGCCTCTTGGGACAGGTTTCAAGGACCATATATTTT; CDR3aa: CASSLLGQVSRTIYF
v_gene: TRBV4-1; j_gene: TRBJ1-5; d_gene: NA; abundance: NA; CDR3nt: TGCGCCAGCAGCCAAGATATGAGGGGTAGCAATCAGCCCCAGCATTTT; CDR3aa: CASSQDMRGSNQPQHF
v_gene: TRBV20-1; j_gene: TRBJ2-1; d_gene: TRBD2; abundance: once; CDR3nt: TGCAGTGCTAATCTAGCGGGAGGAAGGAATGAGCAGTTCTTC; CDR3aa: CSANLAGGRNEQFF
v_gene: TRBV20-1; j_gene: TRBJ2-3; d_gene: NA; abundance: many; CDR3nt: TGCAGCCCTACTGGAGCGGTAGATACGCAGTATTTT; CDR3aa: CSPTGAVDTQYF
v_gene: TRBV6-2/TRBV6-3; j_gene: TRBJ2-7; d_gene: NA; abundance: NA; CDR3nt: NA; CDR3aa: CASSYRCYDQYF
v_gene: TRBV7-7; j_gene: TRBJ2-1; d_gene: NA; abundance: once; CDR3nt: TGTGCTAGCAGCCTATCGGATCACAATGAGCAGTTCTTC; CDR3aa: CASSLSDHNEQFF
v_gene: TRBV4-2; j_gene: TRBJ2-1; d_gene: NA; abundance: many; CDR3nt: TGTGCCAGCAGCCGAAGTCCTAGGAAATTTACGGATGAGCAGTTCTTC; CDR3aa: CASSRSPRKFTDEQFF
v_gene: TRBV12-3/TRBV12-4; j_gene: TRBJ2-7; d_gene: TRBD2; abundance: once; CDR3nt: TGTGCCAGCAGCCCCAGTAGAGGGAGGGCCTCCTACGAGAAGTACTTC; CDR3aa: CASSPSRGRASYEKYF
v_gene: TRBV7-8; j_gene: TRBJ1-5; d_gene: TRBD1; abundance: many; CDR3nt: TGTGCCAGCAGCTTAGGACAGGGGCGGCCCCAGCATTTT; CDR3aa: CASSLGQGRPQHF
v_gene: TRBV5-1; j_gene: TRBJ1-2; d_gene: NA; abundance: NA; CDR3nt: TGCGCCAGCAGCCCCGACCCAGGGGCCGCAGAAAGCGGCTACACCTTC; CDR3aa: CASSPDPGAAESGYTF
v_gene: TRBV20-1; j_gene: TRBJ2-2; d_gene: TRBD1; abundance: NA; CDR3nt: TGCAGTGCTAGGGTAGCGGACAGGGGCGGCGCCGGGGAGCTGTTTTTT; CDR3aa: CSARVADRGGAGELFF
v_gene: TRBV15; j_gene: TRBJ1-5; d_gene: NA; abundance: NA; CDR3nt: TGTGCCACCAGCACAACCGGGACCGGTCTCGAATATAGCAATCAGCCCCAGCATTTT; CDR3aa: CATSTTGTGLEYSNQPQHF
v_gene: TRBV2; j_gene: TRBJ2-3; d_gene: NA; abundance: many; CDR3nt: TGTGCCAGCAGTGAGCTACTAAGCACAGATACGCAGTATTTT; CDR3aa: CASSELLSTDTQYF
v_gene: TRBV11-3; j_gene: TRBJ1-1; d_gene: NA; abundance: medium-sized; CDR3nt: TGTGCCAGCAGCACATACGTAGGGAACACTGAAGCTTTCTTT; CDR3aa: CASSTYVGNTEAFF
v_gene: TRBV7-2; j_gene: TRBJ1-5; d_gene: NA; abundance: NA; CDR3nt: TGTGCCAGCAGCTCAAACACCGGCGGCAGTCATCCCCAGCATTTT; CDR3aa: CASSSNTGGSHPQHF
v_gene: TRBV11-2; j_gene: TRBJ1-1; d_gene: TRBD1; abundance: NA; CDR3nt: TGTGCCAGCATAGGGGGGGGCAGGGGGCCCGCTGAAGCTTTCTTT; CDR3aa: CASIGGGRGPAEAFF
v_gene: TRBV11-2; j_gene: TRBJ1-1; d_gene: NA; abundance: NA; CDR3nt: TGTGCCAGCAGCTTCTCAGCGAACACTGAAGCTTTCTTT; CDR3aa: CASSFSANTEAFF
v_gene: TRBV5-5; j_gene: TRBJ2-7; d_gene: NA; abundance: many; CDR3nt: TGTGCCAGCAGCTGGGGGAACGAGCAGTACTTC; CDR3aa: CASSWGNEQYF
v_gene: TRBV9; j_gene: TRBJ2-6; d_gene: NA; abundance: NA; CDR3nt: TGTGCCAGCAGCGTATACGTCAGGCCTCCCTCTGGGGCCAACGTCCTGACTTTC; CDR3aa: CASSVYVRPPSGANVLTF
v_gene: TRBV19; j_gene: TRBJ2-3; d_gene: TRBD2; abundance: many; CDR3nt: TGTGCCAGTAGTGTGGGAGGGTCCACCCTCACAGATACGCAGTATTTT; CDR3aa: CASSVGGSTLTDTQYF